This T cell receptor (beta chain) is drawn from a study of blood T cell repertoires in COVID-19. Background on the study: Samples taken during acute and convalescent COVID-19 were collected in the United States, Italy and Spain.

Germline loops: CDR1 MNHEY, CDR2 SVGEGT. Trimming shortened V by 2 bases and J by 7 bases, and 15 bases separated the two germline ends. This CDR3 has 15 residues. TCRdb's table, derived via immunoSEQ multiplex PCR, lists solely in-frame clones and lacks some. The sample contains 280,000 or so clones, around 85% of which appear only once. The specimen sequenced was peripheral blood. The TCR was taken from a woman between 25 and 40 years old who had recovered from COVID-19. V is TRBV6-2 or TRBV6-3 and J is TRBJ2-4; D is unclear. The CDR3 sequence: CASSYAPGPSNIQYF. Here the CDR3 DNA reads TGTGCCAGCAGTTACGCTCCAGGCCCCTCCAACATTCAGTACTTC.